These 5 T cell receptor beta chains were sequenced from one sample in a study of blood T cells in healthy people across ages. Using a J-beta primer mix together with a sample-barcoded 5' primer, a second PCR was run for 7 to 11 cycles. TCRdb passed the 5' RACE reads through MiXCR, listing each CDR3 protein once. Of roughly 680,000 distinct CDR3 sequences detected, 52% appear once; the ten largest clones hold around an eighth. Input material: blood. The source is an elderly woman in good health.

This clonotype occurred many times. This rearrangement joins TRBV20-1 to TRBJ2-5; no clear D. Trimming pared 5 bases from V and 5 bases from J, leaving 6 bases between. Germline V CDR1 and CDR2: DFQATT, SNEGSKA (reference sequence). CDR3 length: 10 amino acids. CDR3 in amino acids: CSALKETQYF. For the CDR3, the DNA is TGCAGTGCTTTAAAGGAGACCCAGTACTTC.

The V call is TRBV5-1, the J call TRBJ1-2, with 9 nucleotides matching TRBD1. CDR1 is SGHRS, CDR2 YFSETQ, per germline. V lost 4 bases, J lost 4 bases, and 5 bases stayed unmatched. The CDR3 has 14 residues. The CDR3 DNA is TGCGCCAGCAGCATGACAGGGGGAAGCTATGGCTACACCTTC. Protein: CASSMTGGSYGYTF.

The chain uses TRBV3-1 and TRBJ1-2, with D unresolved. V was shortened by 1 base and J by 13 bases, with 16 bases between the two germline ends. The germline CDR1 and CDR2 sequences are LGHDT and YNNKEL (reference sequence). CDR3 length: 13 amino acids. CDR3 DNA: TGTGCCAGCAGCCAAGTTGTTAGTGATATAGTCACCTTC. Encoded protein: CASSQVVSDIVTF.

This clonotype was counted many times. The V gene is TRBV7-2, the J gene TRBJ2-1; TRBD2 agrees at 8 bases. Germline V gene lookup returns CDR1 SGHTA and CDR2 FQGNSA. V lost 4 bases, J lost 3 bases, and 11 bases stayed unmatched. The CDR3 extends over 17 amino acids. The CDR3 is CASSWGHGRGGYNEQFF. For the CDR3, the DNA is TGTGCCAGCAGCTGGGGGCATGGACGGGGGGGCTACAATGAGCAGTTCTTC.

The chain has TRBV7-9 and TRBJ2-2, with 12 bases lining up with TRBD2. Germline trimming cut 0 bases from V and 4 bases from J; bases unmatched to any gene: 6. This CDR3 is built from 18 residues. Germline V gives CDR1 SEHNR, CDR2 FQNEAQ (reference sequence). CDR3 region: CASSLAVGGLAGTGELFF. Written as DNA, the CDR3 is TGTGCCAGCAGCTTAGCGGTCGGGGGACTAGCGGGCACCGGGGAGCTGTTTTTT.